This TCR beta chain was identified during a study of OX40 agonist ivuxolimab in advanced cancers. Study information: As their treatment, patients were administered ivuxolimab, an agonistic anti-OX40 (CD134) antibody. Each dose-escalation patient presented with hepatocellular carcinoma, melanoma, renal cell or head and neck cancer.

Study findings and constraints: More expanded clones were seen, on average, in CD8+ T cells than in CD4+.

Blood specimens came from baseline, cycle 4 day 1, and cycle 7 day 1. Profiled with immunoSEQ multiplex PCR; TCRdb holds only in-frame clones, not every one. The sample lists tens of thousands of clones; about 88% were seen once. For this clone: What it binds is not known.

This receptor was identified in an adult with an advanced solid tumor such as melanoma, head and neck, liver or kidney cancer. Source: CD4+ or CD8+ T cells sorted from blood, taken in a trial of the OX40 agonist ivuxolimab.

In nucleotides, the CDR3 is TGCGCCAGCAGCCAAGATGCCCCCGAGGGAAGTGGGGCCAACGTCCTGACTTTC. It specifies CASSQDAPEGSGANVLTF. The chain links TRBV4-3 to TRBJ2-6; TRBD2 might be the D (5 bases). The germline V gene encodes CDR1 LGHNA and CDR2 YSLEER. Trimming stripped 0 bases from V and 3 bases from J, with 15 bases between. This CDR3 is built from 18 residues.